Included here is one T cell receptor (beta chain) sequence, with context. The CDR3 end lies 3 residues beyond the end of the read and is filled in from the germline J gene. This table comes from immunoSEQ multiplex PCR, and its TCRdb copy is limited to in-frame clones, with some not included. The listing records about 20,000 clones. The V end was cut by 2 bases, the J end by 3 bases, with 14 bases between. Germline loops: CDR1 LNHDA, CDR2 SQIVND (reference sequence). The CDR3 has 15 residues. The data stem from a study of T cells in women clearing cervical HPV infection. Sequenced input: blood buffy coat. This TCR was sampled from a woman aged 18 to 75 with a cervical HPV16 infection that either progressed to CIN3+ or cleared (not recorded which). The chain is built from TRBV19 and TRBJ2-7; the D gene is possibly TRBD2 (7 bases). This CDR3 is CASSISGGANYEQYF. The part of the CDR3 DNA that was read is TGTGCCAGTAGTATAAGTGGGGGGGCGAACTACGAG.